This T cell receptor beta chain was captured by sequencing in a study of T cell repertoires in cytomegalovirus infection (dated by TCRdb to between 2017 and 2020). With respect to the entire study: The peptide stimulations were aimed at well-studied HLA-B-restricted epitopes as well as recently identified HLA-C-restricted CMV epitopes, whose presentation resists viral immunomodulation. Donor HLA type was relevant to the analysis, as public TCR beta signatures indicated carriage of CMV infection together with the matching HLA type. The full study reports these points: In both this cohort and an independent cohort of some 380 donors, the cumulative frequency of public TCR beta family members distinguished carriers of CMV infection plus the relevant HLA type. In the ex vivo response, HLA-C-restricted CMV-specific TCR beta clonotypes were dominant, and in two of eight donors the single most frequent clonotype came from this HLA-C-restricted group.

Explained via the paper, the treatment or condition label denotes: in vitro stimulation with specific CMV peptide epitopes to enrich CMV-specific T cells. This clonotype turned up a few times. Its recognized antigen is unknown. Base quality data are lacking; no much larger clone is found one base away. For sequencing, an Illumina HiSeq 1500 was employed. Starting from the raw public reads, TCRdb applied fastp trimming at Q25, assembled clones with MiXCR and retained in-frame beta chains. Rows are unified per CDR3 protein, each entry keeping the most common DNA and genes. This sample lists about 340,000 distinct CDR3 sequences; around 29% were detected once. 20% of the sample comes from the top ten. The TCR sequence derives from a human donor in good health (CMV status not recorded). Some clones in this sample may be carry-over from other donors' samples. The material sequenced was cultured PBMCs, taken from culture after CMV antigen stimulation.

The nucleotide sequence is given as TGTGCCAGCAGCGACCTAGGGGGGACTAATGAAAAACTGTTTTTT. Its coded protein is CASSDLGGTNEKLFF. The sequence joins TRBV6-6 to TRBJ1-4; TRBD1 is perhaps the D gene, given 6 matching bases. Based on the germline V gene (reference sequence), the CDR1 and CDR2 sequences are MNHNY and SVGAGI. The CDR3 has 15 amino acids, counting the end cysteine and phenylalanine. Just CDR3 DNA is preserved here, 45 bases in frame from base 1. V and J are truncated by 6 bases and 2 bases respectively, leaving an intervening sequence of 13 bases.